A selection of T cell receptor beta chains follows, all from one sample in a study of tumor-infiltrating lymphocytes in localized non-small cell lung cancer. Clones were read by immunoSEQ multiplex PCR, and TCRdb kept only the in-frame ones, dropping some. Of under 7,500 clones in the sample, around 66% are singletons; the top ten hold over 9%. Sample: lung tumor tissue. These TCRs come from a human donor with non-small cell lung cancer. Each CDR3 is given with its conserved first and last residue. Each record gives: D gene, J gene, clone size, V gene, CDR3 DNA, CDR3 protein. D genes are given only for firm matches. Not all rows give a size; the values are once, few, many and, for expanded clones, a class.

.	TRBJ2-1	.	TRBV14	TGTGCCAGCAGCCAAACACACGGACTGGATTACAATGAGCAGTTCTTC	CASSQTHGLDYNEQFF
.	TRBJ2-7	.	TRBV7-9	TGTGCCAGCAGCTTAGGGGGGGTAGTCGCCGAGCAGTACTTC	CASSLGGVVAEQYF
TRBD1	TRBJ2-1	.	TRBV6-5	TGTGCCAGCAGTTACTCCGGGACAGGGTTTGGTGAGCAGTTCTTC	CASSYSGTGFGEQFF
.	TRBJ1-1	few	TRBV6-6	TGTGCCAGCAGCTCGACAGGGAACACTGAAGCTTTCTTT	CASSSTGNTEAFF
TRBD2	TRBJ2-1	few	TRBV14	TGTGCCAGCAGCCAGACTAGCGGGGGTGGTAATGAGCAGTTCTTC	CASSQTSGGGNEQFF
.	TRBJ1-1	.	TRBV30	TGTGCCTGGAGTGTACGGGGGGCAGGGTTAAACACTGAAGCTTTCTTT	CAWSVRGAGLNTEAFF
TRBD1	TRBJ2-7	.	TRBV7-8	TGTGCCAGCAGCGAATACGGGACAGGCTACGAGCAGTACTTC	CASSEYGTGYEQYF
.	TRBJ2-7	.	TRBV4-3	TGCGCCAGCAGCCAAGATAGGATTGATCTCTACGAGCAGTACTTC	CASSQDRIDLYEQYF
TRBD2	TRBJ2-7	medium-sized	TRBV5-4	TGTGCCAGCAGCCTAGCGGGAGGGCCCTCCTACGAGCAGTACTTC	CASSLAGGPSYEQYF
.	TRBJ2-5	.	TRBV7-9	TGTGCCAGCAGCGAAAGGAGGGGGGAGACCCAGTACTTC	CASSERRGETQYF
.	TRBJ2-2	.	TRBV4-1	TGCGCCAGCAGCCGTGGGACTGAATCGAACACCGGGGAGCTGTTTTTT	CASSRGTESNTGELFF
TRBD1	TRBJ2-2	.	TRBV7-6	TGTGCCAGCAGCTACTACAGGGGGGCCGGGGAGCTGTTTTTT	CASSYYRGAGELFF
.	TRBJ1-1	.	TRBV6-1	TGTGCCAGCAGTGAAGCCAGGCCCTATGCTGAAGCTTTCTTT	CASSEARPYAEAFF
.	TRBJ1-5	few	TRBV19	TGTGCCAGTAGTACCCTACAGGATCAGCCCCAGCATTTT	CASSTLQDQPQHF
.	TRBJ2-2	few	TRBV6-1	TGTGCCAGCACGGGGGACAAAACGAACACCGGGGAGCTGTTTTTT	CASTGDKTNTGELFF
.	TRBJ2-7	medium-sized	TRBV27	TGTGCCAGCAGTTTAGGTGGAGGGATCCACGAGCAGTACTTC	CASSLGGGIHEQYF
TRBD1	TRBJ2-7	.	TRBV6-6	TGTGCCAGCAGTTATCAAGGGGGCAACGAGCAGTACTTC	CASSYQGGNEQYF
.	TRBJ2-7	few	TRBV6-5	TGTGCCAGCAGTTACCCAGGGAGCTCCTACGAGCAGTACTTC	CASSYPGSSYEQYF
TRBD1	TRBJ1-2	.	TRBV19	TGTGCCAGTGGAGTCCGCGGGACAGGGCACTATGGCTACACCTTC	CASGVRGTGHYGYTF
.	TRBJ2-7	.	TRBV6-5	TGTGCCAGCAGTTACGTGGGAGTGGGGGAGCAGTACTTC	CASSYVGVGEQYF
.	TRBJ1-1	.	TRBV4-3	TGCGCCAGCAGCCAAGATACAGGACCAGACGCTGAAGCTTTCTTT	CASSQDTGPDAEAFF
.	TRBJ1-2	medium-sized	TRBV15	TGTGCCACCAGCAGAGATAGTCAGGGGAGCTATGGCTACACCTTC	CATSRDSQGSYGYTF
TRBD1	TRBJ2-5	.	TRBV5-8	TGTGCCAGCAGCCCTGATTGGGCAGGGGGAGTGGAGACCCAGTACTTC	CASSPDWAGGVETQYF
TRBD1	TRBJ1-2	.	TRBV27	TGTGCCAGCAGTTCCCGGGGACAGGGTAACTATGGCTACACCTTC	CASSSRGQGNYGYTF
.	TRBJ1-1	.	TRBV28	TGTGCCAGCAGTCCACCACAGGGCCAGGGGACTGAAGCTTTCTTT	CASSPPQGQGTEAFF
TRBD1	TRBJ2-2	.	TRBV7-2	TGTGCCAGCAGCCACCCCGGGGCAGGGGGCCCTCGCGCCGGGGAGCTGTTTTTT	CASSHPGAGGPRAGELFF
TRBD1	TRBJ1-1	.	TRBV4-3	TGCGCCAGCAGCCTAGGGACAGGGGGTAACACTGAAGCTTTCTTT	CASSLGTGGNTEAFF
TRBD1	TRBJ1-4	medium-sized	TRBV7-2	TGTGCCAGCAGCTGGACAGGTCTTAATGAAAAACTGTTTTTT	CASSWTGLNEKLFF
TRBD1	TRBJ1-2	.	TRBV6-6	TGTGCCAGCACCAACCCGCAGGGGGGCAACTATGGCTACACCTTC	CASTNPQGGNYGYTF
.	TRBJ2-7	once	TRBV29-1	TGCAGCTTCACCTGGGGGGCGATCGGTTTGGAGCAGTACTTC	CSFTWGAIGLEQYF
.	TRBJ2-3	.	TRBV11-2	TGTGCCAGCAGCTCCCCGGCACCCGGGACCCGTACGCAGTATTTT	CASSSPAPGTRTQYF
.	TRBJ2-3	.	TRBV6-6	TGTGCCAGCAGTTTGGACCCGGTCGGGGATACGCAGTATTTT	CASSLDPVGDTQYF
.	TRBJ1-1	few	TRBV2	TGTGCCAGCCGGCAGTACACTGAAGCTTTCTTT	CASRQYTEAFF
.	TRBJ1-2	few	TRBV5-6	TGTGCCAGCAGCCCGGGGGAGGGAGGGCTATACTATGGCTACACCTTC	CASSPGEGGLYYGYTF
.	TRBJ1-2	.	TRBV6-5	TGTGCCAGCAGTTTCAGCAGGGCGCGGCTCGGCTACACCTTC	CASSFSRARLGYTF
TRBD2	TRBJ2-3	few	TRBV11-2	TGTGCCAGCAGCTTAGTGGGAGGGCCCTCAGATACGCAGTATTTT	CASSLVGGPSDTQYF
.	TRBJ1-4	few	TRBV6-5	TGTGCCAGCAGTTACATGGCTACAGGGTCTGGTGAAAAACTGTTTTTT	CASSYMATGSGEKLFF
.	TRBJ2-7	.	TRBV19	TGTGCCAGTAGCTATTCAGGGTACGAGCAGTACTTC	CASSYSGYEQYF
.	TRBJ1-5	.	TRBV10-3	TGTGCCATCAGTGACAGGGATAATCAGCCCCAGCATTTT	CAISDRDNQPQHF